This T cell receptor (beta chain) is drawn from a study of T cell changes during pregnancy in multiple sclerosis. Assay used: immunoSEQ multiplex PCR; TCRdb lists only in-frame clones, some missing. The table lists tens of thousands of clones, roughly 88% of them singletons. Between the trimmed V and J ends, which lost 3 bases and 1 base, there was a span of 6 bases. Per germline, CDR1 MNHEY and CDR2 SMNVEV (reference sequence). The CDR3 contains 13 residues. The sample in question was peripheral blood, obtained in the third trimester of pregnancy. This TCR derives from a female donor in good health, enrolled as a control in a pregnancy study. This chain joins TRBV27 and TRBJ1-1; D is undetermined. DNA for the CDR3: TGTGCCAGCAGTTTTCTGAGGAACACTGAAGCTTTCTTT. Its protein is CASSFLRNTEAFF.